The clone carrying this TCR beta chain was seen a handful of times. This specimen comes from a study of human T cells and chemical hapten exposure. Study as a whole: A 2 cm by 2 cm inner upper arm patch received 2% DPC for sensitization. Mainly, slight library volume differences in the pool made TCR yields vary.

CDR3 length equals 16 residues. V lost 5 bases and J 2 bases, leaving 17 bases between the germline ends. CDR1 SGHAT and CDR2 FQDESV come from the germline V gene (reference sequence). How the authors handled the data: Per-sample TCR counts ranged from 23,224 to 690,600, median roughly 96,000. TCRdb re-derived calls from the RACE reads in MiXCR, one entry per CDR3 protein. The V and J calls follow TCRdb's processing rather than the paper's. The sample holds around 92,000 distinct CDR3 sequences, 9.5% to 14% seen once. Stated time point: pre-sensitization, week 0. The treatment denotes: therapeutic diphenylcyclopropenone sensitization with weekly scalp DPC.

V gene TRBV11-1 combines with J gene TRBJ2-3; D might be TRBD2 (5 bases). The specimen comprised whole blood, sampled in connection with sensitization to the hapten diphenylcyclopropenone (DPC). The sequence was obtained from an older woman with alopecia areata. Some clones in this sample may be carry-over from other donors' samples. The DNA of the CDR3 is TGTGCCAGCAGCCGGAGTTTGCGGAGGCACACAGATACGCAGTATTTT. This sequence encodes CASSRSLRRHTDTQYF.